One sample yielded the 32 T cell receptor beta chains listed below, sequenced in a study of CD8 T cells in ankylosing spondylitis. A single record per CDR3 protein comes from TCRdb applying MiXCR to the 5' RACE reads. The sample includes roughly 260,000 distinct CDR3 sequences, roughly 20% seen only once; the top ten take about 8%. The sample taken for sequencing was blood, either unsorted or a sorted T cell fraction (not recorded which). The receptor set was obtained from a male donor with ankylosing spondylitis or in good health (not recorded which).

This clonotype was seen a few times. This chain joins TRBV28 and TRBJ1-3, with D perhaps TRBD1 (5 bases). CDR3 length: 15 residues. Germline assignment: CDR1 MDHEN and CDR2 SYDVKM. Trimming shortened V by 6 bases and J by 6 bases, and 18 bases separated the two germline ends. CDR3 DNA: TGTGCCAGCAGCGGTGACAGATTTCTGGCAAACACCATATATTTT. Residues: CASSGDRFLANTIYF.

The V gene is TRBV30, the J gene TRBJ2-1; D is possibly TRBD1 (6 bases). There are 14 residues in the CDR3. Germline values: CDR1 GTSNPN, CDR2 SVGIG (reference sequence). V shed 1 base and J shed 7 bases, with 14 bases lying between them. The chain's CDR3 is CAWSERGWGNEQFF. The DNA of the CDR3 is TGTGCCTGGAGTGAAAGGGGGTGGGGTAATGAGCAGTTCTTC.

Many counts were recorded for this clonotype. Germline and junction disagree at one end, which may indicate a read error. The chain has TRBV6-4 and TRBJ2-1; possible D gene TRBD1, 7 bases. The CDR3 covers 21 residues. Germline CDR1 is MRHNA and CDR2 is SNTAGT. CDR3 residues: CASSGTPGGGRDSVSPNAQFF. As DNA, the CDR3 is TGTGCCAGCAGCGGAACCCCCGGGGGAGGTCGGGACAGCGTGAGCCCCAATGCGCAGTTCTTC.

The table lists this clonotype with a few counts. This sequence joins TRBV5-5 and TRBJ2-7; perhaps TRBD1 as D (5 bases). CDR3 length: 16 amino acids. CDR1 and CDR2 from the germline V gene are SGHKS and YYEKEE (reference sequence). Trimming left V 0 bases short and J 1 base short, with 14 bases between. The chain's CDR3 is CASSLALGVGSYEQYV. CDR3 nucleotides: TGTGCCAGCAGCTTGGCCTTAGGGGTAGGATCCTACGAGCAGTACGTC.

The DNA for the CDR3 is TGCGCCAGCAGCGTCGCCCAGGGAGAGACCCAGTACTTC. Its protein product is CASSVAQGETQYF. V usage is TRBV5-1 and J usage is TRBJ2-5; D might be TRBD1 (5 bases). V lost 4 bases and J lost 4, with 11 bases in between. Germline CDR1 is SGHRS and CDR2 is YFSETQ. The CDR3 sequence is 13 residues long.

The chain uses TRBV20-1 and TRBJ1-3; possible D gene TRBD1, 5 bases. The CDR3 has 16 amino acids. Trimming removed 4 bases at V and 0 bases at J, with 16 bases between. The V gene's germline CDR1 is DFQATT and CDR2 SNEGSKA (reference sequence). CDR3 residues: CSATIDSRSSGNTIYF. CDR3 bases: TGCAGTGCTACAATAGACAGCCGTAGCTCTGGAAACACCATATATTTT.

This clonotype was seen more than once but under ten times. The chain combines TRBV12-3 or TRBV12-4 with TRBJ2-3; TRBD2 agrees at 10 bases. Trimming took 6 bases from V and 1 from J; bases not matched to a gene: 10. This CDR3 region has 17 residues. The CDR3 DNA reads as TGTGCCAGCAGGAGAAGAGCGGGAGGGCGAGGCACAGATACGCAGTATTTT. It translates to CASRRRAGGRGTDTQYF.

This clonotype was picked up a small number of times. The chain carries TRBV28 and TRBJ1-5, with D unresolved. CDR1 is MDHEN, CDR2 SYDVKM, per germline. Trimming removed 4 bases at V and 4 bases at J, with 8 bases between. The CDR3 is 13 amino acids. CDR3 in amino acids: CASSSPFNQPQHF. CDR3 DNA: TGTGCCAGCAGTTCCCCCTTTAATCAGCCCCAGCATTTT.

The chain has TRBV10-3 and TRBJ1-1, with D perhaps TRBD1 (5 bases). CDR1 ENHRY and CDR2 SYGVKD come from the germline V gene. CDR3 size: 15 residues. V lost 3 bases and J 0 bases, leaving 11 bases between the germline ends. The CDR3 loop reads CAISDSGLLNTEAFF. CDR3 nucleotide sequence: TGTGCCATCAGTGACTCGGGGCTATTGAACACTGAAGCTTTCTTT.

This clonotype was recorded a few times. This chain uses TRBV27 with TRBJ1-2; 8 nucleotides line up with TRBD1. Losses at the gene ends were 5 bases for V and 4 bases for J; bases not matched to a gene: 6. Per germline, CDR1 MNHEY and CDR2 SMNVEV (reference sequence). The CDR3 loop spans 14 amino acids. The CDR3 bases are TGTGCCAGCAGTGGACAGGGCGCCATCTATGGCTACACCTTC. Translating it yields CASSGQGAIYGYTF.

This clonotype showed up just a few times. The V gene is TRBV5-5, the J gene TRBJ1-1, with D unclear. V lost 4 bases to trimming and J lost 6 bases, with 16 bases between them. Germline V CDR1 and CDR2: SGHKS, YYEKEE (reference sequence). The CDR3 is 14 amino acids. The CDR3 DNA reads TGTGCCAGCAGCCTGTCGCCCGGGGATGCTGAAGCTTTCTTT. Translated: CASSLSPGDAEAFF.

This clonotype has a handful of counts. The chain recombines TRBV2 with TRBJ1-5; 8 bases line up with TRBD1. Germline V gene sequence: CDR1 SNHLY, CDR2 FYNNEI. V shed 3 bases, J shed 3 bases, and the junction held 4 bases outside the gene matches. The CDR3 runs to 15 residues. For the CDR3, the DNA is TGTGCCAGCAGTGACCGGACAGGGCCCAATCAGCCCCAGCATTTT. The encoded protein is CASSDRTGPNQPQHF.

The genes are TRBV5-1 and TRBJ2-3; D gene uncertain. V lost 0 bases to trimming and J lost 0 bases, with 8 bases between them. Germline CDR1 and CDR2: SGHRS and YFSETQ. The CDR3 loop spans 15 amino acids. The DNA for the CDR3 is TGCGCCAGCAGCTTGGTGTCCGCGAGCACAGATACGCAGTATTTT. This translates into CASSLVSASTDTQYF.

This clonotype has more than one count but fewer than ten. The chain is built from TRBV28 and TRBJ1-1, with D possibly matching TRBD1 (5 bases). Per germline, CDR1 MDHEN and CDR2 SYDVKM. V lost 5 bases and J 2 bases, leaving 15 bases between the germline ends. CDR3 length: 15 amino acids. CDR3 in DNA: TGTGCCAGCAGTCTCCTGGTGTGGGACAACACTGAAGCTTTCTTT. It yields the protein CASSLLVWDNTEAFF. Complete variable domain (other parts from reference TRBV28 and TRBJ1-1): DVKVTQSSRYLVKRTGEKVFLECVQDMDHENMFWYRQDPGLGLRLIYFSYDVKMKEKGDIPEGYSVSREKKERFSLILESASTNQTSMYLCASSLLVWDNTEAFFGQGTRLTVV.

V and J are TRBV7-2 and TRBJ1-5; D unresolved. The ends were cut back, 1 base at V and 8 bases at J, with 9 bases in the middle. The CDR3 is 13 residues long. Looked up from germline, CDR1 is SGHTA and CDR2 is FQGNSA. This CDR3 reads CASSLDLGEPQHF. The DNA of the CDR3 is TGTGCCAGCAGCTTAGATCTGGGTGAGCCCCAGCATTTT. Looking up the rest from reference TRBV7-2 and TRBJ1-5 gives the full variable domain: GAGVSQSPSNKVTEKGKDVELRCDPISGHTALYWYRQSLGQGLEFLIYFQGNSAPDKSGLPSDRFSAERTGGSVSTLTIQRTQQEDSAVYLCASSLDLGEPQHFGDGTRLSIL.

In its sample, this clonotype was seen a few times. This rearrangement joins TRBV20-1 to TRBJ2-5, with 8 bases that match TRBD2. Trimming took 2 bases from V and 2 from J; bases not matched to a gene: 7. CDR3 length: 15 amino acids. CDR1 is DFQATT and CDR2 is SNEGSKA in the germline V gene (reference sequence). The CDR3, as DNA: TGCAGTGCTAGAACTTTGCGGGGGGATCAAGAGACCCAGTACTTC. It specifies CSARTLRGDQETQYF.

V and J are TRBV28 and TRBJ2-7, with a weak D call TRBD1 (5 bases). The V and J ends lost 7 bases and 5 bases respectively, with 18 bases between them. The V gene's germline CDR1 is MDHEN and CDR2 SYDVKM. The CDR3 spans 14 residues. The CDR3 reads CASTPSGRSDEQYV. DNA of the CDR3: TGTGCCAGCACCCCTTCAGGGCGCAGCGACGAGCAGTACGTC.

This CDR3 reads CASSFGGNYSPLHF. In nucleotides, the CDR3 is TGTGCCAGCAGCTTTGGGGGCAATTATTCACCCCTCCACTTT. The V and J genes are TRBV7-2 and TRBJ1-6; a possible D gene is TRBD1 (6 bases). V was trimmed by 3 bases and J by 8 bases, leaving 11 bases between them. The CDR3 totals 14 residues. Germline V lookup: CDR1 SGHTA, CDR2 FQGNSA.

The rearrangement uses TRBV7-9 and TRBJ2-2; D is undetermined. The V gene's germline CDR1 is SEHNR and CDR2 FQNEAQ (reference sequence). CDR3 length: 14 residues. V was clipped by 6 bases and J by 3 bases, with 11 bases between them. The DNA for the CDR3 is TGTGCCAGCAGTATTAGCAGCCACACCGGGGAGCTGTTTTTT. This translates into CASSISSHTGELFF.

This sequence joins TRBV7-9 and TRBJ2-7; D might be TRBD1 (5 bases). V lost 3 bases to trimming and J lost 2 bases, with 8 bases between them. CDR3 length: 13 amino acids. Germline V gene data show CDR1 as SEHNR and CDR2 as FQNEAQ (reference sequence). For the CDR3, the DNA is TGTGCCAGCAGCTTCGGCAGGGCCTACGAGCAGTACGTC. The encoded protein is CASSFGRAYEQYV.

This clonotype was seen at least ten times. The chain recombines TRBV10-3 with TRBJ1-4; D might be TRBD1 (5 bases). This CDR3 spans 14 amino acids. Trimming removed 5 bases at V and 5 bases at J, with 12 bases between. Germline assignment: CDR1 ENHRY and CDR2 SYGVKD. The CDR3, as DNA: TGTGCCATCAGTACCGGGACGGAAAATGAAAAACTGTTTTTT. Translated: CAISTGTENEKLFF.

CDR3 amino acids: CSASTLQLRTDTQYF. The CDR3 coding sequence is TGCAGTGCTAGTACGCTACAACTACGCACAGATACGCAGTATTTT. This sequence joins TRBV20-1 and TRBJ2-3; D unclear. Germline CDR1 is DFQATT and CDR2 is SNEGSKA (reference sequence). The CDR3 is 15 residues long. The germline V and J ends were trimmed by 3 bases and 1 base, with 14 bases remaining between them.

The chain has TRBV7-8 and TRBJ2-1, with no clear D. V was cut by 5 bases and J by 0 bases, with 11 bases left in between. Germline values: CDR1 SGHVS, CDR2 FQNEAQ. There are 15 residues in the CDR3. CDR3 in amino acids: CASSVGRSSYNEQFF. CDR3 sequence (DNA): TGTGCCAGCAGCGTGGGAAGGAGCTCCTACAATGAGCAGTTCTTC.

This clonotype occurred a few times. The V and J genes are TRBV5-1 and TRBJ1-5, with D perhaps TRBD1 (6 bases). In germline, CDR1 is SGHRS, CDR2 YFSETQ. The CDR3 is made up of 16 amino acids. V was shortened by 2 bases and J by 7 bases, with 19 bases between the two germline ends. The CDR3 DNA reads TGCGCCAGCAGCTTTGGCCCGGCAGGGGTGAACCAGCCCCAGCATTTT. Its protein product is CASSFGPAGVNQPQHF.

This clonotype was picked up a small number of times. This chain links TRBV5-1 with TRBJ1-1; 7 bases map to TRBD1. The V gene end was trimmed by 0 bases and the J gene end by 2 bases; junction bases not matched to a gene: 7. In germline, CDR1 is SGHRS, CDR2 YFSETQ. The CDR3 is made up of 16 amino acids. CDR3 sequence reads: CASSLGTGASNTEAFF. The CDR3, as DNA: TGCGCCAGCAGCTTGGGCACAGGGGCGTCAAACACTGAAGCTTTCTTT.

This clonotype has a handful of counts. The V gene is TRBV12-3 or TRBV12-4, the J gene TRBJ2-3; D perhaps matches TRBD2 (6 bases). The germline V and J ends were trimmed by 5 bases and 2 bases, with 17 bases remaining between them. The CDR3 contains 16 residues. The CDR3 DNA is TGTGCCAGCAGTCCTCTTAGCGGCGGGTTCACAGATACGCAGTATTTT. Protein product: CASSPLSGGFTDTQYF.

This chain uses TRBV5-1 with TRBJ1-5; D is undetermined. The germline gives CDR1 SGHRS, CDR2 YFSETQ. V shed 0 bases and J shed 5 bases, with 12 bases lying between them. CDR3 length equals 15 residues. The DNA of the CDR3 is TGCGCCAGCAGCTTGGGCCTCAGTGGCGATCAGCCCCAGCATTTT. This encodes CASSLGLSGDQPQHF.

CDR3 protein: CASSLGVRNYGYTF. DNA of the CDR3: TGCGCCAGCAGCTTGGGCGTCCGAAACTATGGCTACACCTTC. J is TRBJ1-2 and V is TRBV5-1; D is undetermined. This CDR3 spans 14 amino acids. Germline values: CDR1 SGHRS, CDR2 YFSETQ. The germline V and J ends were trimmed by 0 bases and 2 bases, with 8 bases remaining between them.

The rearrangement links TRBV2 to TRBJ2-5; weak D call: TRBD2 (5 bases). The CDR3 length is 15 residues. Trimming removed 6 bases from V and 2 bases from J, with 16 bases in between. CDR1 and CDR2 (germline): SNHLY, FYNNEI. CDR3 protein: CASRRSGGLQETQYF. Here the CDR3 DNA reads TGTGCCAGCAGGAGGAGCGGCGGGCTTCAAGAGACCCAGTACTTC.

This clonotype was picked up a small number of times. The chain is built from TRBV5-1 and TRBJ2-3; 8 bases align to TRBD2. CDR1 is SGHRS, CDR2 YFSETQ, per germline. The CDR3 is made up of 18 amino acids. The junction had 14 bases not matched to a gene; V was cut back by 4 bases and J by 1 base. Here the CDR3 reads CASSRSFGSGTGTDTQYF. The CDR3 bases are TGCGCCAGCAGCCGAAGTTTCGGTAGCGGGACGGGCACAGATACGCAGTATTTT.

The chain has TRBV5-1 and TRBJ2-5, with a possible D match to TRBD1 (5 bases). The CDR3 sequence is 14 residues long. Per the germline V gene, CDR1 is SGHRS and CDR2 is YFSETQ. V lost 0 bases, J lost 2 bases, and 8 bases lay in between. The CDR3 DNA is TGCGCCAGCAGCTTGGGACAGATACAAGAGACCCAGTACTTC. Amino acids: CASSLGQIQETQYF.

This clonotype was found a few times. The chain has TRBV6-1 and TRBJ1-6, with no clear D. CDR3 length: 14 amino acids. V gave up 6 bases and J gave up 0 bases, with 6 bases separating them. Germline V CDR1 and CDR2: MNHNS, SASEGT. The CDR3 sequence: CASRRSSYNSPLHF. Here the CDR3 DNA reads TGTGCCAGCAGGAGGAGCTCCTATAATTCACCCCTCCACTTT.